Listed here are 12 T cell receptor beta chains from one sample, sequenced in a study of blood T cells in healthy people across ages. It was with a sample-barcoded 5' primer and a J-beta primer mix that a second PCR of roughly 7 to 12 cycles was run. Each CDR3 protein gets one entry after TCRdb re-called the 5' RACE reads with MiXCR. The table records hundreds of thousands of distinct CDR3 sequences, roughly 32% of them present only once. Sequenced input: blood. The receptors originated from a woman aged 80 or older in good health.

For this clonotype: A much bigger clone sits one base away, suggesting this may be a read error. The chain has TRBV10-3 and TRBJ2-5, with D unresolved. The DNA end is a closer match to TRBJ2-1, so the J assignment may be wrong. Per the germline V gene, CDR1 is ENHRY and CDR2 is SYGVKD. The length of the CDR3 is 12 residues. The CDR3 nucleotides read TGTGCCATCAGTGACACGGAAGAGACCCAGTTCTTC. It translates to CAISDTEETQFF.

This clonotype was counted at least ten times. The junction departs from the called germline gene at one end, perhaps through a read error. The chain uses TRBV4-1 and TRBJ1-2; D may be TRBD1 (5 bases). CDR3 length: 14 residues. The V gene's germline CDR1 is MGHRA and CDR2 YSYEKL. CDR3 in DNA: TGCGCCAGCAGCCATGCCGGGACTAATTATGGCTACACCTTC. The encoded protein is CASSHAGTNYGYTF.

A remark on this clonotype: At one end, the junction sequence differs from germline, possibly due to a read error. The CDR3 DNA follows: TGCAGCGCTCGGGACGGGAACACTGGAGCTTTCTTT. Protein product: CSARDGNTGAFF. The chain joins TRBV29-1 to TRBJ1-1; TRBD1 might be the D (5 bases). The CDR3 has 12 amino acids. Germline lookup yields CDR1 SQVTM and CDR2 ANQGSEA.

A note on this clonotype: Just one base apart from a much larger clone, this may be a read error. This rearrangement joins TRBV7-2 to TRBJ2-7; D is tentatively TRBD1 or TRBD2 (5 bases each). Germline assignment: CDR1 SGHTA and CDR2 FQGNSA. The V end lost 2 bases, the J end lost 4 bases, and 12 bases lay between the germline ends. CDR3 size: 14 residues. Written as DNA, the CDR3 is TGTGCCAGCAGCTTATCGGGACGGGTTTACGAGCAGTACTTC. It encodes CASSLSGRVYEQYF.

The rearrangement joins TRBV11-2 to TRBJ2-1; 10 bases line up with TRBD2. The CDR3 consists of 17 residues. Germline V gene lookup returns CDR1 SGHAT and CDR2 FQNNGV. The ends lost 4 bases at V and 6 bases at J; junction bases unmatched: 12. The CDR3 spells CASSSEIAGGRRNEQFF. CDR3 nucleotide sequence: TGTGCCAGCAGCTCAGAAATAGCGGGGGGCCGTCGCAATGAGCAGTTCTTC.

The sample holds a few counts of this clonotype. A much larger clone differs by one base, so this may be a read error. The chain combines TRBV7-2 with TRBJ2-1; 12 nucleotides line up with TRBD1. Per the germline V gene, CDR1 is SGHTA and CDR2 is FQGNSA. Trimming at V came to 3 bases and at J to 8 bases, leaving 2 bases not matched to a gene. This CDR3 is 14 amino acids long. CDR3 amino acids: CASSLGDRGHEQFF. In DNA, the CDR3 is TGTGCCAGCAGCTTGGGGGACAGGGGGCATGAGCAGTTCTTC.

This clonotype was detected many times. The genes are TRBV6-6 and TRBJ1-6; D ambiguous. V was clipped by 4 bases and J by 8 bases, with 9 bases between them. This CDR3 is built from 13 residues. The V gene's germline CDR1 is MNHNY and CDR2 SVGAGI (reference sequence). CDR3 sequence (DNA): TGTGCCAGCAGTTTCGTTGGGGATTCACCCCTCCACTTT. Translating gives CASSFVGDSPLHF.

This clonotype was counted once. Since a much larger clone is just one base distant, this may be a read error. This rearrangement joins TRBV29-1 to TRBJ2-1; D unclear. Deletions cut 4 bases from V and 4 bases from J, with 11 bases between. Per germline, CDR1 SQVTM and CDR2 ANQGSEA. This CDR3 has 13 amino acids. Here the CDR3 reads CSVVTSQYNEQFF. CDR3 DNA: TGCAGCGTTGTAACGTCCCAATACAATGAGCAGTTCTTC.

This clonotype was recorded many times. The CDR3 DNA reads as TGTGCCAGCAGCCAGGGAGCGGGGGGCCCTACAGATACGCAGTATTTT. Protein sequence: CASSQGAGGPTDTQYF. The chain carries TRBV4-2 and TRBJ2-3; TRBD2 aligns across 9 bases. This CDR3 contains 16 residues. The V and J ends lost 3 bases and 3 bases, in that order; junction bases with no gene match: 7. Germline CDR1 LGHNA, CDR2 YNFKEQ.

In its sample, this clonotype was seen a few times. J is TRBJ1-5 and V is TRBV6-2 or TRBV6-3; D ambiguous. V lost 8 bases, J lost 7 bases, and 18 bases lay in between. From germline, CDR1 is MNHEY and CDR2 SVGEGT. The CDR3 runs to 14 residues. This chain's CDR3 is CASGVGKGGQPQHF. As DNA, the CDR3 is TGTGCCAGCGGTGTTGGGAAGGGAGGCCAGCCCCAGCATTTT.

Ten or more counts support this clonotype. The chain carries TRBV6-6 and TRBJ2-3, with 7 bases matching TRBD1. Germline V gives CDR1 MNHNY, CDR2 SVGAGI (reference sequence). Unmatched junction bases numbered 9, after V lost 4 bases and J lost 2 bases. The length of the CDR3 is 16 residues. In DNA, the CDR3 is TGTGCCAGCAGTTGGGGAAGGGGGCAGTTCACAGATACGCAGTATTTT. Translating gives CASSWGRGQFTDTQYF.

This clonotype was counted between two and nine times. The V and J genes are TRBV6-1 and TRBJ1-5; D is unclear. Germline CDR1 reads MNHNS; CDR2 reads SASEGT. Trimming cost V 1 base and J 0 bases, with 4 bases left between them. This CDR3 contains 14 residues. CDR3 bases: TGTGCCAGCAGTGAAGGCACTAGCAATCAGCCCCAGCATTTT. Translated, it gives CASSEGTSNQPQHF.